This T cell receptor (beta chain) originates from a study of T cell repertoires in aging, cancer and after chemotherapy. The overall study: The full dataset contained 8.5 million to 10 million TCR reads. Study-level results: In each cancer cohort, median generation probability increased across chemotherapy, suggesting thymic output rebounded. No conclusions about immunological memory after chemotherapy can be drawn from the repertoire data.

Germline values: CDR1 DFQATT, CDR2 SNEGSKA (reference sequence). This CDR3 is built from 15 residues. Trimming took 0 bases from V and 5 from J; bases not matched to a gene: 7. Amplification of TCR beta used genomic DNA extracted from peripheral blood. Multiplex touch-down PCR with TRB-A/B primers amplified rearranged V-D-J TRB sequences. A single record per CDR3 protein comes from TCRdb applying MiXCR to the multiplex PCR reads. The sample includes approximately 2,000 distinct CDR3 sequences, 25% of them seen just once. Note on this clonotype: Its antigen is still unknown.

This TCR was sampled from a human donor with a solid tumor. The genes are TRBV20-1 and TRBJ2-1, with TRBD1 matching 7 bases. Material for sequencing was blood. The CDR3 DNA is TGCAGTGCTAGAGACGCCGGGACAGACCACAATGAGCAGTTCTTC. It is translated as CSARDAGTDHNEQFF.